This T cell receptor (beta chain) was identified during a study of regulatory T cells in long-lasting Graves disease. The germline V and J ends were trimmed by 2 bases and 4 bases, with 17 bases remaining between them. Per the germline V gene, CDR1 is LGHNT and CDR2 is FRNRAP. This CDR3 contains 17 residues. For TCR beta, libraries came from iRepertoire HTBI primers and Arm-PCR of CDR3 regions. TCRdb called the multiplex PCR reads again in MiXCR, with one record for every CDR3 protein. The repertoire holds about 530,000 distinct CDR3 sequences, with about 16% as singletons. This clonotype has only a few counts. The time point here: newly diagnosed GD, antithyroid drugs for less than 3 months. Isolated PBMC RNA provided the starting material for the TCR library. Per American Thyroid Association guidelines, Graves' disease was diagnosed. These same records also appear under a second study, on T cells in Graves' hyperthyroidism and ophthalmopathy.

The receptor comes from a middle-aged woman with Graves disease. This specimen was peripheral blood mononuclear cells (PBMCs), taken at new diagnosis, from a patient treated with antithyroid drugs. The chain is built from TRBV12-5 and TRBJ2-2; D is ambiguous. CDR3 bases: TGTGCTAGTGGTTTGTTGATCGCCGGGCCCACCACCGGGGAGCTGTTTTTT. Translating gives CASGLLIAGPTTGELFF.